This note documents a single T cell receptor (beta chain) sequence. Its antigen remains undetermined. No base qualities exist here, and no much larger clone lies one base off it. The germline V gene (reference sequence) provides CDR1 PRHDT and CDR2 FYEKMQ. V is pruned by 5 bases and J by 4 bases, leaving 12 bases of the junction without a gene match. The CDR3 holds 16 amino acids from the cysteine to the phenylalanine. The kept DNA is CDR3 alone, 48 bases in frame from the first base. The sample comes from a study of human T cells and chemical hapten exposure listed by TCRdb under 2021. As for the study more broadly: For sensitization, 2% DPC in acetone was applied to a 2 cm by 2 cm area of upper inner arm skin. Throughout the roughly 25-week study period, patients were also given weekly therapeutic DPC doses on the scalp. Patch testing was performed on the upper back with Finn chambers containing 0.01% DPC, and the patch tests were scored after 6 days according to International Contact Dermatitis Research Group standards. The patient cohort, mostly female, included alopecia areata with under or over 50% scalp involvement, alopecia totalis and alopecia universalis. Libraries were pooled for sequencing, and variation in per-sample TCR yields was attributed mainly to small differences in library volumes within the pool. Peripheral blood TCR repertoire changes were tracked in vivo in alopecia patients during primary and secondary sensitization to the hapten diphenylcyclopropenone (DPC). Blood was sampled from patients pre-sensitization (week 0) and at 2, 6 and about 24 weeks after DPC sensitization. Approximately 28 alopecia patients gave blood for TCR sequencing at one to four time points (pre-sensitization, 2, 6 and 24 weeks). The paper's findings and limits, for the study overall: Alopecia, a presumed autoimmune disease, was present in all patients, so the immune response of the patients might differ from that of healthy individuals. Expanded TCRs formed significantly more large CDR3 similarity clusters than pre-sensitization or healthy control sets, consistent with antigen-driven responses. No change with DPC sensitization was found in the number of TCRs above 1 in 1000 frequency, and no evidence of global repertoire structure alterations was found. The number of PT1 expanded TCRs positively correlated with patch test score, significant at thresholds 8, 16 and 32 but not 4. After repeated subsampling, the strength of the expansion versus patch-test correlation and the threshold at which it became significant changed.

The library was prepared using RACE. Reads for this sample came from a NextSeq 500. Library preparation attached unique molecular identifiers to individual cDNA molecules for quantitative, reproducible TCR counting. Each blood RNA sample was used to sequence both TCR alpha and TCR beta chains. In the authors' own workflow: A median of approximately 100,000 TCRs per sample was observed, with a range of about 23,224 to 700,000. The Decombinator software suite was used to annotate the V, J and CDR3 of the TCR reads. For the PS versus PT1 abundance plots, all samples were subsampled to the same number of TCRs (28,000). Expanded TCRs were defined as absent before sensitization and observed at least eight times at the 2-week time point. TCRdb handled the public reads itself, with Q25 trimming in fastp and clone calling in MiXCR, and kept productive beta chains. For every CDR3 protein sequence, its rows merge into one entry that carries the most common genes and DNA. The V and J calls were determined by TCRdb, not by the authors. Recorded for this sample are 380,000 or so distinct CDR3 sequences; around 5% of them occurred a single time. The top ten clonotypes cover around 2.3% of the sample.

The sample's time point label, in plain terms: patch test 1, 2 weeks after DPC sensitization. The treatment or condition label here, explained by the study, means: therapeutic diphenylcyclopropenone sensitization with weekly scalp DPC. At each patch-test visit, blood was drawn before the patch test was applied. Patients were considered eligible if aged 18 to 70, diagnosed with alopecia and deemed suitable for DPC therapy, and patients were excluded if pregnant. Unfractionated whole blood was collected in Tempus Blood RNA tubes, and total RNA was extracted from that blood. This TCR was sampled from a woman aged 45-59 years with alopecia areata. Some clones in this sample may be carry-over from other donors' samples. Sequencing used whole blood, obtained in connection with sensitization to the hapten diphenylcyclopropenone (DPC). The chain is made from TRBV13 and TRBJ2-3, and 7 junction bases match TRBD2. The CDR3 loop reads CASSPPGLAEADTQYF. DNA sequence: TGTGCCAGCAGCCCCCCTGGGCTAGCGGAGGCAGATACGCAGTATTTT.